These 4 T cell receptor beta chains were all obtained from the same sample, sequenced in a study of identical twins. TCRdb itself ran the 5' RACE reads through MiXCR, one entry per CDR3 protein. The table includes roughly 490,000 distinct CDR3 sequences, roughly an eighth detected once. These records were also assigned to another study, of yellow fever vaccine responses in identical twins.

The sequenced material came from CD4+ T cells sorted from blood. All receptors come from a woman younger than 35 in good health.

This clonotype was picked up many times. V usage is TRBV11-2 and J usage is TRBJ2-2; possible D gene TRBD2, 6 bases. This CDR3 comprises 15 residues. Germline-derived CDR1 and CDR2 are SGHAT and FQNNGV. The germline V and J ends were trimmed by 1 base and 1 base, with 7 bases remaining between them. The CDR3 is CASSLGGLNTGELFF. Here the CDR3 DNA reads TGTGCCAGCAGCTTAGGGGGACTGAACACCGGGGAGCTGTTTTTT. Variable domain in full (rest from reference TRBV11-2 and TRBJ2-2): EAGVAQSPRYKIIEKRQSVAFWCNPISGHATLYWYQQILGQGPKLLIQFQNNGVVDDSQLPKDRFSAERLKGVDSTLKIQPAKLEDSAVYLCASSLGGLNTGELFFGEGSRLTVL.

The chain is built from TRBV30 and TRBJ2-7, with a possible D match to TRBD2 (7 bases). In germline, CDR1 is GTSNPN, CDR2 SVGIG (reference sequence). Trimming left V 0 bases short and J 6 bases short, with 15 bases between. The CDR3 consists of 14 residues. CDR3 in amino acids: CAWSVGGAPGEQYF. Written as DNA, the CDR3 is TGTGCCTGGAGTGTTGGGGGGGCCCCGGGCGAGCAGTACTTC.

This chain links TRBV7-2 with TRBJ2-7, with D maybe TRBD1 (5 bases). CDR3 length: 17 amino acids. CDR1 and CDR2 from the germline V gene are SGHTA and FQGNSA. V gave up 5 bases and J gave up 0 bases, with 20 bases separating them. CDR3 amino acids: CASSPLPRARSSYEQYF. The DNA for the CDR3 is TGTGCCAGCAGCCCCCTCCCCAGGGCCCGTAGCTCCTACGAGCAGTACTTC.

This clonotype was detected only a few times. The V gene is TRBV12-3 or TRBV12-4, the J gene TRBJ2-5, with 13 positions matching TRBD2. The V and J ends lost 6 bases and 11 bases, in that order; junction bases with no gene match: 12. The CDR3 is 15 residues long. The CDR3, as DNA: TGTGCCAGCAGCCCTGCCTGGACTAGCGGGGGATCACAGTACTTC. Protein: CASSPAWTSGGSQYF.